Sequencing of this T cell receptor (beta chain) was carried out in a study of blood T cell repertoires in COVID-19. Study details: Donors in the United States, Italy and Spain gave samples during acute or convalescent COVID-19.

The V end lost 2 bases, the J end lost 1 base, and 17 bases lay between the germline ends. This CDR3 comprises 18 residues. CDR1 and CDR2 (germline): MGHDK, SYGVNS. Authors' processing steps: Amplified reference gene primers provided the basis for estimating nucleated cell counts. Sequencing was performed with immunoSEQ multiplex PCR; in TCRdb, only in-frame clones are kept and a portion is missing. The D gene and trimming were derived from the DNA, and the V and J assignments and clone size from that table. The sample contains approximately 160,000 clones, approximately 88% of which appear only once. This clone was picked up one time.

The rearrangement joins TRBV25-1 to TRBJ2-2, with a tentative D call TRBD2 (6 bases). The sequencing input was peripheral blood. This TCR was sampled from a woman older than 75 with active or convalescent COVID-19. In DNA form, the CDR3 reads TGTGCCAGCAGTGAACCCCCGCCCGGAGCGGGGAACACCGGGGAGCTGTTTTTT. The encoded protein is CASSEPPPGAGNTGELFF.